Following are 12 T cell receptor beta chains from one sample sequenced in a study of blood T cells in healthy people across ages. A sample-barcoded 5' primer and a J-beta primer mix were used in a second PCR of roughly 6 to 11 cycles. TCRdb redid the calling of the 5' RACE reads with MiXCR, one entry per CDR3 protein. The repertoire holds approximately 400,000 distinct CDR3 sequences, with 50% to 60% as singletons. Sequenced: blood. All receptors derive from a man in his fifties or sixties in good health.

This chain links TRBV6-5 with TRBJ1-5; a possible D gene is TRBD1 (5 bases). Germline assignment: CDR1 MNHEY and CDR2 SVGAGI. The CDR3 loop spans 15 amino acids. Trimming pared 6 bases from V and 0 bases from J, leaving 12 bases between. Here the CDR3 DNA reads TGTGCCAGCAGGCCGGGACGAGATAGCAATCAGCCCCAGCATTTT. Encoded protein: CASRPGRDSNQPQHF.

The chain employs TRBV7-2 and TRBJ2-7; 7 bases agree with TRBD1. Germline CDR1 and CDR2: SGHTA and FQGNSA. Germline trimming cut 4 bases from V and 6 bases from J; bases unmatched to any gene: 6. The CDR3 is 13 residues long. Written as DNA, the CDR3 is TGTGCCAGCAGCTACCGACAGGGCGTCGAGCAGTACTTC. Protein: CASSYRQGVEQYF.

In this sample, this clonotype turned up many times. The CDR3 nucleotides are TGCAGTGCTAGTCTGGCTAGCGGAGGCTACGAGCAGTACTTC. It codes for CSASLASGGYEQYF. V usage is TRBV20-1 and J usage is TRBJ2-4; 7 bases line up with TRBD2. The better agreement between TRBJ2-7 and the DNA end casts doubt on the J call. This CDR3 has 14 residues. Germline lookup yields CDR1 DFQATT and CDR2 SNEGSKA (reference sequence).

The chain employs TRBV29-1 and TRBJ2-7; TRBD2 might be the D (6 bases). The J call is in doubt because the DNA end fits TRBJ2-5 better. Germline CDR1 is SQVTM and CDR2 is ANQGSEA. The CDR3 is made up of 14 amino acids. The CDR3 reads CSVEDPGETGTQYF. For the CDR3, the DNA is TGCAGCGTTGAAGATCCGGGGGAGACCGGGACCCAGTACTTC.

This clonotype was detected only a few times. The CDR3 protein is CASSYSMGASYEQYF. The DNA for the CDR3 is TGTGCCAGCAGTTACTCGATGGGGGCCTCCTACGAGCAGTACTTC. V usage is TRBV6-6 and J usage is TRBJ2-7, with a tentative D call TRBD1 (6 bases). Between the trimmed V and J ends, which lost 0 bases and 0 bases, there was a span of 9 bases. CDR1 is MNHNY and CDR2 is SVGAGI in the germline V gene (reference sequence). CDR3 size: 15 residues.

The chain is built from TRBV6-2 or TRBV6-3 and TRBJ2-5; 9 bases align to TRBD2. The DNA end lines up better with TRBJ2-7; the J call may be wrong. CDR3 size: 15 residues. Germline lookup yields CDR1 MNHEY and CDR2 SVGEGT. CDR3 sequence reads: CASNSRLAATYEQYF. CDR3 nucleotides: TGTGCCAGCAATTCGAGACTAGCGGCCACGTACGAGCAGTACTTC.

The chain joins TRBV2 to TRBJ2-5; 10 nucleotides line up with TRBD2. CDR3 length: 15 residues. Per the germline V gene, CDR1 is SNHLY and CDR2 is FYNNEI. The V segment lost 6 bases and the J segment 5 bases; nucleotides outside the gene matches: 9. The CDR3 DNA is TGTGCCAGCAGAGTAACCCTAGCGGGGGTGGAGACCCAGTACTTC. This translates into CASRVTLAGVETQYF.

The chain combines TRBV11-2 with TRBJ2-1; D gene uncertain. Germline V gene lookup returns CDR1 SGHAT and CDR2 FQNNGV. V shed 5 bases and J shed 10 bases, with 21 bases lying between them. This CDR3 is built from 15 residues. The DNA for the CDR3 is TGTGCCAGCAGCCCATACATGTTTTTCGGCGTGGAGCAGTTCTTC. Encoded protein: CASSPYMFFGVEQFF. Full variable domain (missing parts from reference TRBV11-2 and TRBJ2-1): EAGVAQSPRYKIIEKRQSVAFWCNPISGHATLYWYQQILGQGPKLLIQFQNNGVVDDSQLPKDRFSAERLKGVDSTLKIQPAKLEDSAVYLCASSPYMFFGVEQFFGPGTRLTVL.

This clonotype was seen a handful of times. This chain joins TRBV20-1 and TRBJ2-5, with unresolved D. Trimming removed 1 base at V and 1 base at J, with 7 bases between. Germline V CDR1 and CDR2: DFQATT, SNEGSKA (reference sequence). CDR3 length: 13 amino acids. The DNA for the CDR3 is TGCAGTGCTAGAGCGGCCCTCCAAGAGACCCAGTACTTC. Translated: CSARAALQETQYF.

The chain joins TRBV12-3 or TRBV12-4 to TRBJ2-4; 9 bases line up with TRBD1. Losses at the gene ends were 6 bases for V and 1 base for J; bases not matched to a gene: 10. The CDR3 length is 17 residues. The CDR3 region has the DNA TGTGCCAGCAGCCCTGCAAGGACAGGGGCGGCCAAAAACATTCAGTACTTC. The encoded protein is CASSPARTGAAKNIQYF.

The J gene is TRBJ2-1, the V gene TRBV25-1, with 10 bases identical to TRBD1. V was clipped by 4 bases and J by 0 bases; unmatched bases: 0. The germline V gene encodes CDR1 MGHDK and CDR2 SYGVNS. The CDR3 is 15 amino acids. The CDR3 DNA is TGTGCCAGCAGTGGGGACAGGGGCTCCTACAATGAGCAGTTCTTC. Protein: CASSGDRGSYNEQFF.

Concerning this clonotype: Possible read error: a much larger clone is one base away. CDR3 DNA: TGCAGCGTTGAATCTACCTTATCCCCCGCGGCCTACAAGCAGTACTTC. Amino acid sequence: CSVESTLSPAAYKQYF. The chain combines TRBV29-1 with TRBJ2-4; D is undetermined. There are 16 residues in the CDR3. Germline V gene sequence: CDR1 SQVTM, CDR2 ANQGSEA. V was pared by 2 bases and J by 13 bases, with 27 bases between.